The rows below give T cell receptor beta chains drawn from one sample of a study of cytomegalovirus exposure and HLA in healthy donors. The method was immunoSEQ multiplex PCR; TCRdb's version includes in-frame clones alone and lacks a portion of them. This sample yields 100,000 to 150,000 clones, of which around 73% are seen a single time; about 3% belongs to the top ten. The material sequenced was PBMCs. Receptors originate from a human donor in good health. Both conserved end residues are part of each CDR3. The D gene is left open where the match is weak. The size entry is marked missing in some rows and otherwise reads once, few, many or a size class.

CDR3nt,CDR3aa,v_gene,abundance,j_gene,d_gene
TGTGCCAGCAGTTACTTTCCAGCGGGGCTACCGGACGAGCAGTACTTC,CASSYFPAGLPDEQYF,TRBV6-6,.,TRBJ2-7,TRBD2
TGTGCCAGCAGCCGGACAGGGACAACAGATACGCAGTATTTT,CASSRTGTTDTQYF,TRBV5-5,.,TRBJ2-3,TRBD1
TGTGCCTGGGCCGCCGGACTAGCGGTGAACACCGGGGAGCTGTTTTTT,CAWAAGLAVNTGELFF,TRBV30,.,TRBJ2-2,TRBD2
TGTGCCTGGACCCCCGTGCGATTGAGTACAGGGGGCTCGAACGTATCACCCCTCCACTTT,CAWTPVRLSTGGSNVSPLHF,TRBV30,few,TRBJ1-6,TRBD1
TGTGCCAGCAGTGAAACTAGCGGGGGTGGCACCGGGGAGCTGTTTTTT,CASSETSGGGTGELFF,TRBV2,.,TRBJ2-2,TRBD2
TGCAGCGTCGCCCGACAGGGGGCCTACGAGCAGTACTTC,CSVARQGAYEQYF,TRBV29-1,.,TRBJ2-7,TRBD1
TGCGCCAGCAGCCAACCACTCCCTGGGGCCAACGTCCTGACTTTC,CASSQPLPGANVLTF,TRBV5-1,.,TRBJ2-6,.
TGCGCCAGCAGCTCGACTAGCCAGCGCACCGGGGAGCTGTTTTTT,CASSSTSQRTGELFF,TRBV5-1,.,TRBJ2-2,TRBD2
TGTGCCAGCAGTTTAACAGGGGGCAGGGAGACCCAGTACTTC,CASSLTGGRETQYF,TRBV27,.,TRBJ2-5,TRBD1
TGTGCCAGCAGCCCCCTGACCCCGGGGGAGACCCAGTACTTC,CASSPLTPGETQYF,TRBV11-2,few,TRBJ2-5,.
TGTGCCAGCAGCAAGTGGGGTAGAGGGACAGGGGGGAATGGCTACACCTTC,CASSKWGRGTGGNGYTF,TRBV11-2,.,TRBJ1-2,TRBD1
TGTGCCATCAGTGGGGGACAGGGCCTCTCCTACGAGCAGTACTTC,CAISGGQGLSYEQYF,TRBV10-3,.,TRBJ2-7,TRBD1
TGTGCCAGCCGATCAGCGGGACTAATCTACGAGCAGTACTTC,CASRSAGLIYEQYF,TRBV19,few,TRBJ2-7,TRBD2
TGTGCCAGCAGTGCGGGACAGACAGATACGCAGTATTTT,CASSAGQTDTQYF,TRBV25-1,once,TRBJ2-3,TRBD1
TGTGCCAGCAGTTACTCCGGGACAGGGTACGATACGCAGTATTTT,CASSYSGTGYDTQYF,TRBV6-5,.,TRBJ2-3,TRBD1
TGTGCCAGCAGTGACTTACTAAGGACAGGTTCCTATGGCTACACCTTC,CASSDLLRTGSYGYTF,TRBV6-1,.,TRBJ1-2,TRBD1
TGCAGTGCCCCTTACATCTACGAGCAGTACTTC,CSAPYIYEQYF,TRBV20-1,.,TRBJ2-7,.
TGTGCCAGCAGTGCCACGGGACTGCCGGGTGGGGGTGGCTACACCTTC,CASSATGLPGGGGYTF,TRBV6-1,.,TRBJ1-2,.
TGTGCCAGCAGCGTCACAGGTTATCAGCCCCAGCATTTT,CASSVTGYQPQHF,TRBV2,.,TRBJ1-5,.
TGCGCCAGCAGCTTGAACCGGATCGGAGCAGATGAAAAACTGTTTTTT,CASSLNRIGADEKLFF,TRBV5-1,.,TRBJ1-4,.
TGTGCCAGCAGCCAAGATACAGGGATACTGTCGCCTAATGAAAAACTGTTTTTT,CASSQDTGILSPNEKLFF,TRBV14,.,TRBJ1-4,.
TGCAGCGTTGAAGCCGGGAGGGGGCGGGAAGAGACCCAGTACTTC,CSVEAGRGREETQYF,TRBV29-1,.,TRBJ2-5,.
TGTGCCAGCAGTTCAGGCAATGAGCAGTTCTTC,CASSSGNEQFF,TRBV6-5,.,TRBJ2-1,.
TGCGCCAGCAGCTTGGAAGGGGTCGAGCAGTACTTC,CASSLEGVEQYF,TRBV5-1,.,TRBJ2-7,.
TGTGCCAGCGGTCTACTACGAGCTTCCCAGGAGACCCAGTACTTC,CASGLLRASQETQYF,TRBV7-3,few,TRBJ2-5,.
TGTGCCAGCAGCCCCGGGACTCTGGGGTACGAGCAGTACTTC,CASSPGTLGYEQYF,TRBV9,.,TRBJ2-7,.
TGTGCCAGCAGTTACGTGGGAGACTATGGCTACACCTTC,CASSYVGDYGYTF,TRBV6-5,.,TRBJ1-2,.
TGTGCCATCAGTGCTGGGAGCTCTGGGGCCAACGTCCTGACTTTC,CAISAGSSGANVLTF,TRBV10-3,.,TRBJ2-6,.
TGTGCCTGGGGACGGGGGAACACCGGGGAGCTGTTTTTT,CAWGRGNTGELFF,TRBV30,.,TRBJ2-2,.
TGTGCCTGGAGTCCACTACGGAACACTGAAGCTTTCTTT,CAWSPLRNTEAFF,TRBV30,once,TRBJ1-1,.
TGTGCCAGCAGCGTAGACCGGGGGGGGCACACTGAAGCTTTCTTT,CASSVDRGGHTEAFF,TRBV9,.,TRBJ1-1,.
TGTGCCGGCAGTCCCGGGACAGGTGGCTACACCTTC,CAGSPGTGGYTF,TRBV6-5,.,TRBJ1-2,TRBD1
TGTGCCAGCTCACCGAACACAGGGGGAAGAATGAACACTGAAGCTTTCTTT,CASSPNTGGRMNTEAFF,TRBV18,.,TRBJ1-1,TRBD1
TGTGCCATCAGTGAGTTCGAGGGTGGAACCGGGGAGCTGTTTTTT,CAISEFEGGTGELFF,TRBV10-3,.,TRBJ2-2,.
TGTGCCAGCACTACCAGGGAGACCCAGTACTTC,CASTTRETQYF,TRBV28,.,TRBJ2-5,.
TGTGCCAGCAGCTTAGGCGGGAGCTACGAGCAGTACTTC,CASSLGGSYEQYF,TRBV11-2,few,TRBJ2-7,TRBD2
TGTGCCAGCTCACCGGGAGGGAACTATGGCTACACCTTC,CASSPGGNYGYTF,TRBV18,.,TRBJ1-2,.